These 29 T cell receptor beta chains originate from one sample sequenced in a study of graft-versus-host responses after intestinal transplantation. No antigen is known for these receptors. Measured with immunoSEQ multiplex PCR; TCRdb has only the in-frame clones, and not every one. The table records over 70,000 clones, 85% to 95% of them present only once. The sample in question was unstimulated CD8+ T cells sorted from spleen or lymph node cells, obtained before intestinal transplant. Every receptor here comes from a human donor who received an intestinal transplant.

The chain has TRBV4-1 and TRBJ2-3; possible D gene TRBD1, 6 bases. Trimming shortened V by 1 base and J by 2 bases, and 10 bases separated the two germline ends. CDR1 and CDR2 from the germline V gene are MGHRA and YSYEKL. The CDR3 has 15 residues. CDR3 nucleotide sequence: TGCGCCAGCAGCCAAGGGGTGGGGGCCACAGATACGCAGTATTTT. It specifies CASSQGVGATDTQYF.

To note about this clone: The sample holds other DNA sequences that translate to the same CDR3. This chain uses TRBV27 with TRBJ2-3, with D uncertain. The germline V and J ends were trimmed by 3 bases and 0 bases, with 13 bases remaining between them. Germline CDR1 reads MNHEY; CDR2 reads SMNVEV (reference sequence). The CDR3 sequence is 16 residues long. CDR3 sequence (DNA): TGTGCCAGCAGTTTTTTGGCGGTGTCCAGCACAGATACGCAGTATTTT. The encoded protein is CASSFLAVSSTDTQYF.

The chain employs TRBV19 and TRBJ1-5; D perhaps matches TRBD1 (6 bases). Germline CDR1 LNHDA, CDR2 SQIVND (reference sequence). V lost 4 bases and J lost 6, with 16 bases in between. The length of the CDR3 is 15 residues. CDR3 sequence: CASSTFMSTGQPQHF. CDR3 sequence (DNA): TGTGCCAGTAGTACTTTCATGTCGACAGGTCAGCCCCAGCATTTT.

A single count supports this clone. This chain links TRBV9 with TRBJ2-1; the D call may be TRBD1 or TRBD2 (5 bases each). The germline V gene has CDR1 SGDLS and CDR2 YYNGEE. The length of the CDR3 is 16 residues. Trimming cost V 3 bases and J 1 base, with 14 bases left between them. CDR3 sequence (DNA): TGTGCCAGCAGCGCTGGGGACCGGCCGTCCTACAATGAGCAGTTCTTC. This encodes CASSAGDRPSYNEQFF.

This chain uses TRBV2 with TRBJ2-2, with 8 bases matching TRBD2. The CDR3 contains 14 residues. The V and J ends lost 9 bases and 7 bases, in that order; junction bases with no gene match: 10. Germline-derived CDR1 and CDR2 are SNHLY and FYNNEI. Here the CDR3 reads CARVGRAGNGELFF. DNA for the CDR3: TGTGCCAGGGTCGGGAGGGCCGGGAACGGGGAGCTGTTTTTT.

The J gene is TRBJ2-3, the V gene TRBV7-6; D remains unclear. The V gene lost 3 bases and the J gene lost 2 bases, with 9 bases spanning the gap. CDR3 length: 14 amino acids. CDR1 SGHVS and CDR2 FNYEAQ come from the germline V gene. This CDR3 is CASSFYGDTDTQYF. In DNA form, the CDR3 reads TGTGCCAGCAGCTTTTATGGGGACACAGATACGCAGTATTTT.

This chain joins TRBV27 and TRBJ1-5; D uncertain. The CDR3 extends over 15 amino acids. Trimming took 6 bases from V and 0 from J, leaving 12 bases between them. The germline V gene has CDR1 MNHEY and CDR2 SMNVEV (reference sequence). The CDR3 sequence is CASRPGSHSNQPQHF. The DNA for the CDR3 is TGTGCCAGCAGGCCGGGGTCCCATAGCAATCAGCCCCAGCATTTT.

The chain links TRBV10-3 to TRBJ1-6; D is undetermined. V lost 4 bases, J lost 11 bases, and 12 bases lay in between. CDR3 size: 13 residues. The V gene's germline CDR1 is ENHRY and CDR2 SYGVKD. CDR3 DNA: TGTGCCATCAGTGGGGGAGAAAGAACACCCCTCCACTTT. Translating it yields CAISGGERTPLHF.

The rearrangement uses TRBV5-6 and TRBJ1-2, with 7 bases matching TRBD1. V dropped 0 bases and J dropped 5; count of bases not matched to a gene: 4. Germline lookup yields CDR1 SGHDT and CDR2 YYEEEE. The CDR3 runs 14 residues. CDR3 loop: CASSLGDSSYGYTF. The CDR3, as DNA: TGTGCCAGCAGCTTGGGGGACAGTTCGTATGGCTACACCTTC.

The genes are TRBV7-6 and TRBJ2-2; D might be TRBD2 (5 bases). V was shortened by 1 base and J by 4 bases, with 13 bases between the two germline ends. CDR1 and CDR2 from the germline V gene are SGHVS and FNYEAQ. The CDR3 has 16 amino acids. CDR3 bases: TGTGCCAGCAGCTTAGTGGCTAGCCGGGTCACCGGGGAGCTGTTTTTT. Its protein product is CASSLVASRVTGELFF.

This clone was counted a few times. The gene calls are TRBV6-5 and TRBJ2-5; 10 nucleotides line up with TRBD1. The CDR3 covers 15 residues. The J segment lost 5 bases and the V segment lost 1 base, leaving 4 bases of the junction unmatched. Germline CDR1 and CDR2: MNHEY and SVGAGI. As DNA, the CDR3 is TGTGCCAGCAGTTACTGGGACAGGGGAGGGGAGACCCAGTACTTC. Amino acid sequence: CASSYWDRGGETQYF.

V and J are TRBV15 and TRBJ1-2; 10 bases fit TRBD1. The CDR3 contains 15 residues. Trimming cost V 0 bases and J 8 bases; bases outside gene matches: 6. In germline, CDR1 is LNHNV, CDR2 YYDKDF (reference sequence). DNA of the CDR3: TGTGCCACCAGCAGAGATCTCGGGACAGGGGACGGCTACACCTTC. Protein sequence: CATSRDLGTGDGYTF.

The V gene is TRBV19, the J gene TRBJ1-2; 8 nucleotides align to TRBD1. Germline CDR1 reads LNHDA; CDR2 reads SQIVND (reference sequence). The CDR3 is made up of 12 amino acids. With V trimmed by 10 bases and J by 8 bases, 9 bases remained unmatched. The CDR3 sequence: CATSTGVMGYTF. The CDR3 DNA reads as TGTGCCACTTCGACAGGGGTCATGGGCTACACCTTC.

CDR3 sequence (DNA): TGTGCCAGCGGAACAGGGAGCTCCTACAATGAGCAGTTCTTC. This sequence encodes CASGTGSSYNEQFF. The chain employs TRBV13 and TRBJ2-1; weak D call: TRBD1 (6 bases). The CDR3 spans 14 residues. Germline V gene data show CDR1 as PRHDT and CDR2 as FYEKMQ (reference sequence). The V gene lost 8 bases and the J gene lost 0 bases, with 11 bases spanning the gap.

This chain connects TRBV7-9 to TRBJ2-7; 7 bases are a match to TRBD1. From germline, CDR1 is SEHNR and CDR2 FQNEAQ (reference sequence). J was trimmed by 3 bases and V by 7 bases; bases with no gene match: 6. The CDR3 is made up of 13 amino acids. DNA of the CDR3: TGTGCCAGCACCGGGACAGTTGACTACGAGCAGTACTTC. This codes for CASTGTVDYEQYF. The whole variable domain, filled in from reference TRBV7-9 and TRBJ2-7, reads DTGVSQNPRHKITKRGQNVTFRCDPISEHNRLYWYRQTLGQGPEFLTYFQNEAQLEKSRLLSDRFSAERPKGSFSTLEIQRTEQGDSAMYLCASTGTVDYEQYFGPGTRLTVT.

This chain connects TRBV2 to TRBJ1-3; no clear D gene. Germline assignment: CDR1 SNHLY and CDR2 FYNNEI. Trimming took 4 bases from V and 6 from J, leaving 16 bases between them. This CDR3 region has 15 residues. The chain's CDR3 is CASSAGSPYENTIYF. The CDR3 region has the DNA TGTGCCAGCAGTGCCGGGAGTCCTTACGAAAACACCATATATTTT.

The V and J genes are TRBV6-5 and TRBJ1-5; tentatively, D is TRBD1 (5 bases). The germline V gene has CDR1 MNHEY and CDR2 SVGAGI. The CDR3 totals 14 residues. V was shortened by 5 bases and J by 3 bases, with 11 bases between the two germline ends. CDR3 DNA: TGTGCCAGCAGTGAGGCAGGGCTCAATCAGCCCCAGCATTTT. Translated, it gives CASSEAGLNQPQHF.

The CDR3 loop is CASSLRQGDYNEQFF. The CDR3 DNA reads TGTGCCAGCAGCCTCCGACAGGGGGATTACAATGAGCAGTTCTTC. The V and J genes are TRBV7-6 and TRBJ2-1, with 9 bases matching TRBD1. The CDR3 has 15 amino acids. The V and J ends lost 5 bases and 4 bases, in that order; junction bases with no gene match: 6. CDR1 is SGHVS, CDR2 FNYEAQ, per germline.

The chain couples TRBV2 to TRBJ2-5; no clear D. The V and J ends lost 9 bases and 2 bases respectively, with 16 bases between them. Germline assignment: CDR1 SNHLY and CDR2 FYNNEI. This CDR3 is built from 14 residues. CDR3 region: CASVKIEAQETQYF. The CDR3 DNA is TGTGCCAGTGTTAAGATCGAGGCACAAGAGACCCAGTACTTC. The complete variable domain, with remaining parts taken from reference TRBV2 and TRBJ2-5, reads EPEVTQTPSHQVTQMGQEVILRCVPISNHLYFYWYRQILGQKVEFLVSFYNNEISEKSEIFDDQFSVERPDGSNFTLKIRSTKLEDSAMYFCASVKIEAQETQYFGPGTRLLVL.

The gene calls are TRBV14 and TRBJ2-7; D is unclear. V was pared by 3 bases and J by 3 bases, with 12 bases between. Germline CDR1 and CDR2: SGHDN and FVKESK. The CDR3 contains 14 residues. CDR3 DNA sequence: TGTGCCAGCAGCCAGAATTGGGCCGTCTACGAGCAGTACTTC. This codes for CASSQNWAVYEQYF. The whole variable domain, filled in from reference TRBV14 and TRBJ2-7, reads EAGVTQFPSHSVIEKGQTVTLRCDPISGHDNLYWYRRVMGKEIKFLLHFVKESKQDESGMPNNRFLAERTGGTYSTLKVQPAELEDSGVYFCASSQNWAVYEQYFGPGTRLTVT.

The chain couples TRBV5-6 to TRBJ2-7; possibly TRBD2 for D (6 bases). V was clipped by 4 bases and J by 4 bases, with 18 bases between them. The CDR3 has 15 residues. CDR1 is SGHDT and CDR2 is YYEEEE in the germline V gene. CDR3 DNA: TGTGCCAGCAGCCCAATGACCGGGACTTCTTACGAGCAGTACTTC. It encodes CASSPMTGTSYEQYF.

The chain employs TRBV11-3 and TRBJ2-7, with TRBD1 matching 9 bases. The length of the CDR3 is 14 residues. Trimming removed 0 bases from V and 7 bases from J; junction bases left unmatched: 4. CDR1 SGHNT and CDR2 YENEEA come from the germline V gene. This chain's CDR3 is CASSLDGQGNEQYF. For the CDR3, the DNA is TGTGCCAGCAGCTTAGACGGACAGGGGAATGAGCAGTACTTC.

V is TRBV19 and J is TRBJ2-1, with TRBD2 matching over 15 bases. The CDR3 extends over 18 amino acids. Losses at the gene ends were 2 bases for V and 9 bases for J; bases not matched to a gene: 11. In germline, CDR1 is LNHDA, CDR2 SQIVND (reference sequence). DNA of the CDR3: TGTGCCAGTAGTATATGGGTTTTGGGGACTAGCGGGAGGAGTGAGCAGTTCTTC. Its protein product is CASSIWVLGTSGRSEQFF.

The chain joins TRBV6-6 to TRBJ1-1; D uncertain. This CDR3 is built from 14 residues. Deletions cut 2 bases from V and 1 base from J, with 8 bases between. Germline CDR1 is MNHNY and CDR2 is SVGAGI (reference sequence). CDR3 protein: CASSYATANTEAFF. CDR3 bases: TGTGCCAGCAGTTACGCCACAGCGAACACTGAAGCTTTCTTT.

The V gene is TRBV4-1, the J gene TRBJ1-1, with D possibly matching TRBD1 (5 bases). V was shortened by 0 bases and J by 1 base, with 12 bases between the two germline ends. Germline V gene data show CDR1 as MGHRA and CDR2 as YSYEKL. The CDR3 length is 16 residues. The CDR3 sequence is CASSQDWGTTNTEAFF. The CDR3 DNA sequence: TGCGCCAGCAGCCAAGATTGGGGGACTACGAACACTGAAGCTTTCTTT.

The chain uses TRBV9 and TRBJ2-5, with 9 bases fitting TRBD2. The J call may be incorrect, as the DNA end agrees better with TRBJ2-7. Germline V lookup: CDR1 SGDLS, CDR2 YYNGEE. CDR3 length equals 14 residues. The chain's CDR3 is CASSVGGRAYEQYF. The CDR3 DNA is TGTGCCAGCAGCGTGGGCGGGAGGGCCTACGAGCAGTACTTC.

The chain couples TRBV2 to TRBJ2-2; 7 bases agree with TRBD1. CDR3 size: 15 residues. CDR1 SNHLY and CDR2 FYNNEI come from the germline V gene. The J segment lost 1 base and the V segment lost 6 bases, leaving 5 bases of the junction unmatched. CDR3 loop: CASRTGTENTGELFF. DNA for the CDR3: TGTGCCAGCAGGACCGGGACAGAGAACACCGGGGAGCTGTTTTTT.

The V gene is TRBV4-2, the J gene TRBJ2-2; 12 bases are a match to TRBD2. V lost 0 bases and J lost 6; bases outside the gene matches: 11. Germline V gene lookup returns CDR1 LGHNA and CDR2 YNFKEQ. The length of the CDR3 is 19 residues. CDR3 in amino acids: CASSQETSGSDAGAGELFF. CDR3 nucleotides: TGTGCCAGCAGCCAAGAGACTAGCGGGAGCGACGCGGGCGCCGGGGAGCTGTTTTTT.

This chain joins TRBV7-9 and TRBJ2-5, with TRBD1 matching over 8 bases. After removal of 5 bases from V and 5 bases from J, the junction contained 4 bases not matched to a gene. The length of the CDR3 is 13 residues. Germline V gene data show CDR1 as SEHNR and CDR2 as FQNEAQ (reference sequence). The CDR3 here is CASSQDREETQYF. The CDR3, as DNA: TGTGCCAGCAGCCAGGACAGGGAGGAGACCCAGTACTTC.